This T cell receptor beta chain was profiled in a study of T cell changes during pregnancy in multiple sclerosis. Germline V lookup: CDR1 MNHEY, CDR2 SVGAGI. This CDR3 region has 13 residues. Trimming removed 6 bases from V and 3 bases from J; junction bases left unmatched: 3. Assay used: immunoSEQ multiplex PCR; TCRdb lists only in-frame clones, some missing. This sample has 55,000 to 70,000 clones, with approximately 86% found just once. This TCR was sampled from a female donor with multiple sclerosis, enrolled in a pregnancy study. The source was CD4+ T cells from peripheral blood mononuclear cells, collected in the third trimester of pregnancy. The chain joins TRBV6-5 to TRBJ1-2; 8 bases fit TRBD1. The CDR3, as DNA: TGTGCCAGCAGACCACAGGGGGACTATGGCTACACCTTC. It encodes CASRPQGDYGYTF.